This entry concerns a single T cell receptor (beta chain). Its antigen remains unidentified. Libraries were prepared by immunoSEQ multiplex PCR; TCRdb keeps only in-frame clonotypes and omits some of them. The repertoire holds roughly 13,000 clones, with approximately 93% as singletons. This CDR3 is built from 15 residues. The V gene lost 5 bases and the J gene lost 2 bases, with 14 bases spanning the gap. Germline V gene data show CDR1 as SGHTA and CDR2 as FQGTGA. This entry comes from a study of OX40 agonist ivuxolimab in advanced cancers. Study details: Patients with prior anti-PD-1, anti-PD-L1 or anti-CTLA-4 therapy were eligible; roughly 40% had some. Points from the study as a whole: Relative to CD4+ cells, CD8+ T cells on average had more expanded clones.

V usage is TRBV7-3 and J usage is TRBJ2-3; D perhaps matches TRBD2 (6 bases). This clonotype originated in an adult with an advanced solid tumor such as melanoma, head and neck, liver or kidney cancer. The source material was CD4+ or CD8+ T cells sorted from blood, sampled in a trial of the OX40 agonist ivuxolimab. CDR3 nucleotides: TGTGCCAGCAGCCTTACTAGCATCCACACAGATACGCAGTATTTT. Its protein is CASSLTSIHTDTQYF.